Included here is one T cell receptor (beta chain) sequence, with context. The source of the sample is a study of cytomegalovirus exposure and HLA in healthy donors. The PCR was carried out with 60 Vbeta primers and 13 Jbeta primers. Measured with immunoSEQ multiplex PCR; TCRdb has only the in-frame clones, and not every one. The repertoire consists of some 160,000 clones, with roughly three quarters occurring once and the leading ten covering around 7%. V shed 5 bases and J 2 bases; nucleotides not matched to a gene: 4. Germline V CDR1 and CDR2: MNHEY, SVGAGI. CDR3 length: 15 residues. The sample consisted of PBMCs. The receptor's source is a woman between 40 and 50 years old in good health and CMV-seropositive. The genes are TRBV6-5 and TRBJ2-1, with TRBD1 identical over 9 bases. The CDR3 bases are TGTGCCAGCAGTCCCGGGACAGGGACCTACAATGAGCAGTTCTTC. The encoded protein is CASSPGTGTYNEQFF.